The entry below gives a single TCR beta chain sequence along with its context. Trimming cost V 4 bases and J 5 bases; bases outside gene matches: 9. The CDR3 has 15 amino acids. CDR1 is SGHNT, CDR2 YYREEE, per germline (reference sequence). The data belong to a study of shared clonotypes between healthy human individuals. The repertoire was sequenced with immunoSEQ multiplex PCR; TCRdb's copy has only in-frame clones and lacks some. This sample has 2 million to 3 million clones; over 85% occur once, and the top ten carry 0.36%. The sequenced sample was naive CD4+ T cells from PBMCs. The sample's subset: CD45RA+ positively selected. The origin of this receptor is a man aged 18-30 years in good health. Some clones in this sample may be carry-over from other donors' samples. The V and J genes are TRBV5-4 and TRBJ2-7, with 10 bases aligning to TRBD2. CDR3 in DNA: TGTGCCAGCAGCCCAGTAGCGGGAGGAGGCGACGAGCAGTACTTC. Translated: CASSPVAGGGDEQYF.